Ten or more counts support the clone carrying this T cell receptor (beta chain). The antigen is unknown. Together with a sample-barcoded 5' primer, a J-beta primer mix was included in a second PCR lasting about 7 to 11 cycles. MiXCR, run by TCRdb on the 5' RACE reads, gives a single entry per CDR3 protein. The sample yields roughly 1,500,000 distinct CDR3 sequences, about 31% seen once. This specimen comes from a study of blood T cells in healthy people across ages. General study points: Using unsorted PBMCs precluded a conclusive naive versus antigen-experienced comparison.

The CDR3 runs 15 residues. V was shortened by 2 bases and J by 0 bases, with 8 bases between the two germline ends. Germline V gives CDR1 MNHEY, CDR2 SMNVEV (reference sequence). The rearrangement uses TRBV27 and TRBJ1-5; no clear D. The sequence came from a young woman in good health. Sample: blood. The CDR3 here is CASSLGGNSNQPQHF. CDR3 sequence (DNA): TGTGCCAGCAGTTTAGGAGGGAATAGCAATCAGCCCCAGCATTTT.